This T cell receptor beta chain was sequenced during a study of tumor-infiltrating lymphocytes in glioblastoma multiforme. Study-wide results and caveats: TCR plus mutation findings rest on a single glioblastoma patient.

Concerning this clonotype: Its matching antigen is unknown.

The V gene's germline CDR1 is MNHEY and CDR2 SVGEGT. Trimming removed 6 bases at V and 3 bases at J, with 11 bases between. CDR3 length equals 13 residues. Three nested ARM-PCR rounds with V-beta and C-beta primers built TCRB libraries. TCRB cDNA was made from roughly 450 ng total RNA. Using its own MiXCR run on the multiplex PCR reads, TCRdb lists one record per CDR3 protein. The data hold some 14,000 distinct CDR3 sequences, with approximately 71% observed a single time. The gene calls are TRBV6-2 or TRBV6-3 and TRBJ2-5; D may be TRBD2 (5 bases). Sequenced material: brain tumor tissue. This TCR derives from a male donor with glioblastoma. This CDR3 reads CASRITGKETQYF. The CDR3 DNA is TGTGCCAGCAGAATCACCGGGAAAGAGACCCAGTACTTC.